The sequence of this T cell receptor beta chain was determined in a study of CD8 T cells in ankylosing spondylitis. TCRdb analysed the 5' RACE reads with MiXCR anew, one entry per CDR3 protein. Of hundreds of thousands of distinct CDR3 sequences detected, 20% to 25% appear once; the ten largest clones hold roughly 14%. Points on this clonotype: Antigen unknown.

V lost 0 bases, J lost 10 bases, and 16 bases lay in between. CDR1 is SGHRS and CDR2 is YFSETQ in the germline V gene. The CDR3 length is 15 residues. Regarding the study as a whole: There was reportedly significant enrichment of clones that were disease-linked in matched ankylosing spondylitis synovial fluid.

The rearrangement joins TRBV5-1 to TRBJ2-2; D remains unclear. The sequence was collected from a male donor with ankylosing spondylitis or in good health (not recorded which). Specimen: blood, either unsorted or a sorted T cell fraction (not recorded which). The chain's CDR3 is CASSLAASNLEELFF. CDR3 sequence (DNA): TGCGCCAGCAGCTTGGCGGCCAGTAATTTAGAGGAGCTGTTTTTT. The full variable domain, rest sourced from reference TRBV5-1 and TRBJ2-2, is KAGVTQTPRYLIKTRGQQVTLSCSPISGHRSVSWYQQTPGQGLQFLFEYFSETQRNKGNFPGRFSGRQFSNSRSEMNVSTLELGDSALYLCASSLAASNLEELFFGEGSRLTVL.